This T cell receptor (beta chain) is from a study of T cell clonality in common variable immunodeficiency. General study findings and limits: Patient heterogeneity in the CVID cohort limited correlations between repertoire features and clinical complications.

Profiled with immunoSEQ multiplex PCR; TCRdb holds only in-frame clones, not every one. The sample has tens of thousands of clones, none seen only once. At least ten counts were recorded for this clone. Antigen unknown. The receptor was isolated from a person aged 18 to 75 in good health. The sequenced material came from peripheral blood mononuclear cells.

CDR3 bases read: TGTGCCAGCAGCTTGGGGCAGGCAATGACAGTAAATACG. Translated, it gives CASSLGQAMTVNT. The whole CDR3 is CASSLGQAMTVNTQYF. The chain links TRBV5-4 to TRBJ2-3; weak D call: TRBD1 (5 bases). Read coverage stops 3 residues before the CDR3 terminus; the germline J gene supplies the remainder. The CDR3 consists of 16 residues. Germline CDR1 is SGHNT and CDR2 is YYREEE (reference sequence). V dropped 0 bases and J dropped 7 bases, with 18 bases sitting between them.